This T cell receptor beta chain was profiled in a study of OX40 agonist ivuxolimab in advanced cancers. Study-level background: Head and neck, renal cell, melanoma or hepatocellular carcinoma were the cancers that dose-escalation patients had. Averaging roughly 60 years in age, with a range of roughly 20 to 90, the cohort was approximately 87% male.

With regard to this clone: The antigen is unknown.

The study, taken as a whole, reports: Some patients who did not respond also had low normalized T-cell clonal expansion. Expanded peripheral T-cell antigen specificity went undetermined.

TCRdb's table, derived via immunoSEQ multiplex PCR, lists solely in-frame clones and lacks some. The sample yields 70,000 to 75,000 clones, more than 85% seen once. This sequence originates from an adult with an advanced solid tumor such as melanoma, head and neck, liver or kidney cancer. The sequenced sample was CD4+ or CD8+ T cells sorted from blood, obtained in a trial of the OX40 agonist ivuxolimab.

The CDR3 DNA reads TGCGCCAGCAGCTTGGGCGACAGCCAGCCAACTGGGGCCAACGTCCTGACTTTC. The encoded protein is CASSLGDSQPTGANVLTF. The chain uses TRBV5-1 and TRBJ2-6; a weak D match, TRBD1 (5 bases). Germline V CDR1 and CDR2: SGHRS, YFSETQ. V lost 0 bases and J lost 2, with 15 bases in between. This CDR3 spans 18 amino acids.